This T cell receptor beta chain was identified during a study of CD8+CD57+ T cells in acquired aplastic anemia. The V and J ends lost 4 bases and 1 base respectively, with 8 bases between them. There are 13 residues in the CDR3. The V gene's germline CDR1 is SNHLY and CDR2 FYNNEI. This clonotype was seen just once. Genomic DNA served as template for TCR beta VDJ and CDR3 profiling. TCRdb analysed the reads with MiXCR anew, one entry per CDR3 protein. The data show 120,000 or so distinct CDR3 sequences, under 60% seen once. For sequencing, patients were chosen who had shown expansion of CD8+CD57+ cells by flow cytometry.

The source is a human donor with aplastic anemia. Sequencing was carried out using sorted CD4+, CD8+, or CD8+CD57+ T cells (not recorded which) from PBMCs. The chain is built from TRBV2 and TRBJ2-7; D call uncertain. CDR3 sequence (DNA): TGTGCCAGCAGTGTGTCCATTTCCTACGAGCAGTACTTC. This sequence encodes CASSVSISYEQYF.